The text below deals with one TCR beta chain. These data originate in a study of T cells expressing NK-cell markers. For each CDR3 protein, TCRdb gives one entry from its re-call of the 5' RACE reads, without DNA. The sample holds about 160,000 distinct CDR3 sequences. This CDR3 is built from 14 residues. CDR1 is SEHNR, CDR2 FQNEAQ, per germline (reference sequence). Sequenced material: blood T cells: a sorted CD56 or NKG2C T cell subset, CD4+ or CD8+ T cells, or bulk PBMC T cells (not recorded which). The V call is TRBV7-9, the J call TRBJ1-3. This TCR was sampled from a man aged 18 to 69 in good health. CDR3 in amino acids: CASSSGDWRNTIYF.